The rows below give T cell receptor beta chains drawn from one sample of a study of cytomegalovirus exposure and HLA in healthy donors. Sequencing used immunoSEQ multiplex PCR; TCRdb keeps in-frame clones, though not all of them. The table lists more than 200,000 clones, about 83% of them singletons. The sequencing sample was made of PBMCs. These receptors were taken from a human donor in good health. Each CDR3 is given with its conserved first and last residue. Fields, in order: J gene, V gene, CDR3 protein.

TRBJ2-3 TRBV9 CASSGPGQGEDTQYF
TRBJ1-4 TRBV5-1 CASSPTGATNEKLFF
TRBJ1-6 TRBV10-3 CAISELAGTGGNSPLHF
TRBJ2-1 TRBV27 CASMSGGALASYNEQFF
TRBJ1-2 TRBV18 CASSPTSGTGRNYGYTF
TRBJ2-3 TRBV29-1 CSGGGLAERDTQYF
TRBJ2-1 TRBV7-3 CASSLSSGRAYNEQFF
TRBJ2-1 TRBV29-1 CSVPPRGRGANNEQFF
TRBJ1-2 TRBV28 CASSPMGQHPGYTF
TRBJ2-7 TRBV27 CASSLRKGQGHYEQYF
TRBJ1-4 TRBV7-3 CASSLLRLGQTSATNEKLFF
TRBJ2-5 TRBV28 CATLTRTSGREGWETQYF
TRBJ1-5 TRBV28 CASSLFILGGDQPQHF
TRBJ2-7 TRBV2 CASSEVAGGNYEQYF
TRBJ2-7 TRBV2 CASSGQGAKNEQYF
TRBJ2-1 TRBV5-4 CASSLGQRGGAEQFF
TRBJ2-7 TRBV25-1 CASSGGNYEQYF
TRBJ2-7 TRBV6-5 CASSYSGGGYEQYF
TRBJ1-2 TRBV12-5 CASGLPMDRVDGYTF
TRBJ1-1 TRBV4-3 CASSQAGYIGAFF
TRBJ2-1 TRBV12-5 CASGLNSGGDDEQFF
TRBJ2-5 TRBV7-3 CASSLTGGDETQYF
TRBJ2-1 TRBV6-1 CASSEGGAPSSYNEQFF
TRBJ2-3 TRBV28 CASRPGNTDTQYF
TRBJ1-3 TRBV13 CASSPTGFSGNTIYF
TRBJ2-7 TRBV7-9 CASSSPTSGSQIGYEQYF